Listed below are T cell receptor beta chains from one sample, sequenced in a study of T-cell reconstitution after alpha-beta-depleted transplantation in children. TCRdb independently ran MiXCR on the PCR reads; one entry per CDR3 protein. This table holds approximately 240,000 distinct CDR3 sequences, roughly a tenth found once. Source: PBMCs from the stem cell graft donor, taken from the stem cell graft. These receptor sequences come from a human donor who donated a stem cell graft to a child with SCID. CDR3s include the opening cysteine and the closing phenylalanine or tryptophan. Each record gives: V gene, clone size, D gene, J gene, CDR3 DNA, CDR3 protein. A D gene is named only where the DNA matches it firmly. The listing skips clone size in some rows; elsewhere it reads once, few, many or a size class.

v_gene: TRBV12-3/TRBV12-4
abundance: many
d_gene: NA
j_gene: TRBJ2-5
CDR3nt: TGTGCCAGCAGTTTGAACGGACAAGAGACCCAGTACTTC
CDR3aa: CASSLNGQETQYF

v_gene: TRBV14
abundance: many
d_gene: NA
j_gene: TRBJ2-2
CDR3nt: TGTGCCAGCAGCCAAGATCTACAACGGACAGCGAACACCGGGGAGCTGTTTTTT
CDR3aa: CASSQDLQRTANTGELFF

v_gene: TRBV20-1
abundance: few
d_gene: TRBD1
j_gene: TRBJ1-2
CDR3nt: TGCAGTGCTCTTGCCGACAGGGACCCTAACTATGGCTACACCTTC
CDR3aa: CSALADRDPNYGYTF

v_gene: TRBV12-3/TRBV12-4
abundance: many
d_gene: NA
j_gene: TRBJ1-5
CDR3nt: TGTGCCAGCAGTTCCCGGGCTAGCAATCAGCCCCAGCATTTT
CDR3aa: CASSSRASNQPQHF

v_gene: TRBV20-1
abundance: many
d_gene: NA
j_gene: TRBJ1-2
CDR3nt: TGCAGTGCCCAAAGGAACTACAGGGAGTATGGCTACACCTTC
CDR3aa: CSAQRNYREYGYTF

v_gene: TRBV3-1
abundance: few
d_gene: NA
j_gene: TRBJ1-1
CDR3nt: TGTGCCAGCAGCCAAGGGACGGGCGGCACTGAAGCTTTCTTT
CDR3aa: CASSQGTGGTEAFF

v_gene: TRBV5-1
abundance: many
d_gene: NA
j_gene: TRBJ2-3
CDR3nt: TGCGCCAGCAGCCGGGGTGACAGCACAGATACGCAGTATTTT
CDR3aa: CASSRGDSTDTQYF

v_gene: TRBV20-1
abundance: NA
d_gene: NA
j_gene: TRBJ2-1
CDR3nt: TGCAGTGCTAGAGATAATGGGGGGAGCTCCTACAATGAGCAGTTCTTC
CDR3aa: CSARDNGGSSYNEQFF

v_gene: TRBV2
abundance: few
d_gene: NA
j_gene: TRBJ2-5
CDR3nt: TGTGCCAGCAGTGAACTGGGGCGGGGACAAGAGACCCAGTACTTC
CDR3aa: CASSELGRGQETQYF

v_gene: TRBV4-3
abundance: many
d_gene: NA
j_gene: TRBJ1-1
CDR3nt: TGCGCCAGCAGCCAAGATCCCTTCCCCGAGGGTGAGGTAGACACTGAAGCTTTCTTT
CDR3aa: CASSQDPFPEGEVDTEAFF

v_gene: TRBV10-3
abundance: many
d_gene: NA
j_gene: TRBJ2-7
CDR3nt: TGTGCCATCAGCGGGGAGGACCGCTACGAGCAGTACTTC
CDR3aa: CAISGEDRYEQYF

v_gene: TRBV2
abundance: few
d_gene: NA
j_gene: TRBJ1-1
CDR3nt: TGTGCCAGCAGCAGTTCGGGCGGACCCGGGACTGAAGCTTTCTTT
CDR3aa: CASSSSGGPGTEAFF

v_gene: TRBV20-1
abundance: many
d_gene: NA
j_gene: TRBJ2-7
CDR3nt: TGCAGTGCTAGAGGGCCCCTTTGGGGGCACGAGCAGTACTTC
CDR3aa: CSARGPLWGHEQYF

v_gene: TRBV6-5
abundance: many
d_gene: NA
j_gene: TRBJ1-4
CDR3nt: TGTGCCAGCAGTTACTCGGGGGGGGCTAGTGAAAAACTGTTTTTT
CDR3aa: CASSYSGGASEKLFF

v_gene: TRBV20-1
abundance: many
d_gene: NA
j_gene: TRBJ2-7
CDR3nt: TGCAGTGCCCGGTCTCACTCCTACGAGCAGTACTTC
CDR3aa: CSARSHSYEQYF

v_gene: TRBV4-3
abundance: many
d_gene: NA
j_gene: TRBJ1-2
CDR3nt: TGCGCCAGCAGCCCGCAAAGGGATTTCTATGGCTACACCTTC
CDR3aa: CASSPQRDFYGYTF

v_gene: TRBV5-1
abundance: many
d_gene: NA
j_gene: TRBJ2-3
CDR3nt: TGCGCCAGCAGCTTGGAGGGCGGGCCCCTCACAGATACGCAGTATTTT
CDR3aa: CASSLEGGPLTDTQYF

v_gene: TRBV20-1
abundance: many
d_gene: TRBD1
j_gene: TRBJ1-2
CDR3nt: TGCAGTGCTAGAGGCCGGGACAGGGATGGCTACACCTTC
CDR3aa: CSARGRDRDGYTF

v_gene: TRBV29-1
abundance: many
d_gene: TRBD1
j_gene: TRBJ2-2
CDR3nt: TGCAGCGCCAGACAGGGAAGGACCGGGGAGCTGTTTTTT
CDR3aa: CSARQGRTGELFF

v_gene: TRBV20-1
abundance: many
d_gene: TRBD1
j_gene: TRBJ2-5
CDR3nt: TGCAGTGCCGGGACAGGGGCCCAAGAGACCCAGTACTTC
CDR3aa: CSAGTGAQETQYF

v_gene: TRBV6-1
abundance: few
d_gene: TRBD2
j_gene: TRBJ2-2
CDR3nt: TGTGCCAGCAGTGACAGCGGGGGGGCCGGCGGGGAGCTGTTTTTT
CDR3aa: CASSDSGGAGGELFF

v_gene: TRBV12-3/TRBV12-4
abundance: many
d_gene: NA
j_gene: TRBJ2-7
CDR3nt: TGTGCCAGCAGTTTGGATTGGGTGGACTCCTACGAGCAGTACTTC
CDR3aa: CASSLDWVDSYEQYF

v_gene: TRBV5-1
abundance: many
d_gene: TRBD1
j_gene: TRBJ1-1
CDR3nt: TGCGCCAGCAGCCACTCCCCGACAGGGATGAACACTGAAGCTTTCTTT
CDR3aa: CASSHSPTGMNTEAFF

v_gene: TRBV12-3/TRBV12-4
abundance: many
d_gene: NA
j_gene: TRBJ1-4
CDR3nt: TGTGCCAGCAGTTCCAAGCCCGGGTCCCCTTCATCCATTACTAATGAAAAACTGTTTTTT
CDR3aa: CASSSKPGSPSSITNEKLFF

v_gene: TRBV6-5
abundance: many
d_gene: NA
j_gene: TRBJ1-1
CDR3nt: TGTGCCAGCAGTTTGTCGGGGTTGACTGAAGCTTTCTTT
CDR3aa: CASSLSGLTEAFF

v_gene: TRBV12-3/TRBV12-4
abundance: few
d_gene: NA
j_gene: TRBJ2-3
CDR3nt: TGTGCCAGCAGTTCCCTGCTCCTATACACTAGCACAGATACGCAGTATTTT
CDR3aa: CASSSLLLYTSTDTQYF

v_gene: TRBV19
abundance: NA
d_gene: TRBD2
j_gene: TRBJ2-3
CDR3nt: TGTGCCAGTAGTATAGATTCGGACGGGGGGGCATTGGATACGCAGTATTTT
CDR3aa: CASSIDSDGGALDTQYF

v_gene: TRBV7-9
abundance: NA
d_gene: NA
j_gene: TRBJ2-7
CDR3nt: TGTGCCAGCAGCTTAGGTGGGCGGGGCCCGAGCTCCTACAAGCAGTACTTC
CDR3aa: CASSLGGRGPSSYKQYF

v_gene: TRBV12-3/TRBV12-4
abundance: many
d_gene: NA
j_gene: TRBJ1-5
CDR3nt: TGTGCCAGCAGTTTAGGCAGGGTAGGTCAGCCCCAGCATTTT
CDR3aa: CASSLGRVGQPQHF

v_gene: TRBV5-1
abundance: many
d_gene: NA
j_gene: TRBJ1-4
CDR3nt: TGCGCCAGCAGCTTGGGGGCAGGGGATGATGAAAAACTGTTTTTT
CDR3aa: CASSLGAGDDEKLFF

v_gene: TRBV28
abundance: many
d_gene: TRBD1
j_gene: TRBJ2-5
CDR3nt: TGTGCCAGCAGTTTCCGACAGGGTAGGGAGACCCAGTACTTC
CDR3aa: CASSFRQGRETQYF

v_gene: TRBV2
abundance: NA
d_gene: NA
j_gene: TRBJ2-7
CDR3nt: TGTGCCAGCAGTGCCATCTACGAGCAGTACTTC
CDR3aa: CASSAIYEQYF

v_gene: TRBV5-1
abundance: many
d_gene: NA
j_gene: TRBJ2-1
CDR3nt: TGCGCCAGCAGCTTAGGGGGGCTTTATAACAATGAGCAGTTCTTC
CDR3aa: CASSLGGLYNNEQFF

v_gene: TRBV3-1
abundance: many
d_gene: NA
j_gene: TRBJ2-1
CDR3nt: TGTGCCAGCAGCCAAGGGACTACCTGGGGTAATGAGCAGTTCTTC
CDR3aa: CASSQGTTWGNEQFF

v_gene: TRBV18
abundance: NA
d_gene: TRBD1
j_gene: TRBJ2-6
CDR3nt: TGTGCCAGCTCACCACTTAACAGGGGATCTGGGGCCAACGTCCTGACTTTC
CDR3aa: CASSPLNRGSGANVLTF

v_gene: TRBV7-6
abundance: many
d_gene: NA
j_gene: TRBJ2-3
CDR3nt: TGTGCCAGCAGCTCACTAGGGGAAAGCACAGATACGCAGTATTTT
CDR3aa: CASSSLGESTDTQYF

v_gene: TRBV6-2/TRBV6-3
abundance: many
d_gene: TRBD1
j_gene: TRBJ2-3
CDR3nt: TGTGCCAGCAGTCAACAGGGGGTCTCCACAGATACGCAGTATTTT
CDR3aa: CASSQQGVSTDTQYF